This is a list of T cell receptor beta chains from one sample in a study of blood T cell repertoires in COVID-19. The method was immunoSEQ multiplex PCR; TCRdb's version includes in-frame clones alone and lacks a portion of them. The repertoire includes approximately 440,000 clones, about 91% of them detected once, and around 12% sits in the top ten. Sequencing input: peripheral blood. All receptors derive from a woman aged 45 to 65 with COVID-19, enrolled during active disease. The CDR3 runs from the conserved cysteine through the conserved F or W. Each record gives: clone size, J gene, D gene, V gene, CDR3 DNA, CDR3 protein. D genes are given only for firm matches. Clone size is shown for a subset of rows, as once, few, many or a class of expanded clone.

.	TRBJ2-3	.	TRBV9	TGTGCCAGCAGCGTAGACCTAGTCGGCACAGATACGCAGTATTTT	CASSVDLVGTDTQYF
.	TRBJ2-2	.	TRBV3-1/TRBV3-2	TGTGCCAGCAGCCAATCTGGCGCAGGCTCTCTAGGGGAGCTGTTTTTT	CASSQSGAGSLGELFF
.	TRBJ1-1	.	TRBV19	TGTGCCAGTAGTAATCCTAGGCAGACGCATACTGAAGCTTTCTTT	CASSNPRQTHTEAFF
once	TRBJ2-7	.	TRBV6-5	TGTGCCAGCTCTATTTCCGTTACCTACGAGCAGTACTTC	CASSISVTYEQYF
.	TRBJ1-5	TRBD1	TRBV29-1	TGCAGCGTTGCCGGGACAGGACATCAGCCCCAGCATTTT	CSVAGTGHQPQHF
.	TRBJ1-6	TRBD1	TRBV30	TGTGCCTGGAAAACGCTCTCGGGACAGGGGGGTTCACCCCTCCACTTT	CAWKTLSGQGGSPLHF
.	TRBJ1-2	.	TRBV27	TGTGCCAGCCTCGGGACCGGGGGTAACTATGGCTACACCTTC	CASLGTGGNYGYTF
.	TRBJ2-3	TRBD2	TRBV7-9	TGTGCCAGCTTCCAGACTAGCGGGGGCACAGATACGCAGTATTTT	CASFQTSGGTDTQYF
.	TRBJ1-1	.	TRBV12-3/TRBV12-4	TGTGCCAGCAGTTTCGGTTTTGAAGCTTTCTTT	CASSFGFEAFF
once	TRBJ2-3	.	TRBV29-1	TGCAGCGTTGCCGCGCAACTGTGGGATACGCAGTATTTT	CSVAAQLWDTQYF
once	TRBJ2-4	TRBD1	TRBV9	TGTGCCAGCAGCGTAGATCCGACAGGGGCCCAAAACATTCAGTACTTC	CASSVDPTGAQNIQYF
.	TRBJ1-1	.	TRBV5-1	TGCGCCAGCAGCTTGGAGGCCCTTGGTTCGATGGGCGAGACTGAAGCTTTCTTT	CASSLEALGSMGETEAFF
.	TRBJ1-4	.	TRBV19	TGTGCCAGTATAGCCCCACCTAATGAAAAACTGTTTTTT	CASIAPPNEKLFF
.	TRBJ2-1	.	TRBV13	TGTGCCAGCAGCCGCTTGCATAGAGAGTTCTTC	CASSRLHREFF
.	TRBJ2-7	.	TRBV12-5	TGTGCTAGTGGCCGCCCTTCAGGGTCCAGCTCCTACGAGCAGTACTTC	CASGRPSGSSSYEQYF
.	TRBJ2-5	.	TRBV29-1	TGCAGCGTTGAAGGTACCCCCGGGACCCAGTACTTC	CSVEGTPGTQYF
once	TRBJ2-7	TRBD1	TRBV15	TGTGCCACCACGGGACAGGGGTACGAGCAGTACTTC	CATTGQGYEQYF
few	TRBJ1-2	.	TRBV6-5	TGTGCCAGCAGTTCAAGTTCGCCCGGCTATGGCTACACCTTC	CASSSSSPGYGYTF
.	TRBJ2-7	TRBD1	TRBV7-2	TGTGCCAGCAGCCCAACCCCGGGACAGGGTAACGAGCAGTACTTC	CASSPTPGQGNEQYF
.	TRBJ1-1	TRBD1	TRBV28	TGTGCCAGCAATTCTCCGGGACAGCTTCTCGAAACTGAAGCTTTCTTT	CASNSPGQLLETEAFF
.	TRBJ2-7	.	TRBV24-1	TGTGCCACCAGTGATCGGGGGAGGCACGAGCAGTACTTC	CATSDRGRHEQYF
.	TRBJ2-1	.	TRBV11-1	TGTGCCAGCAGCCCCCGGACAGCTTACAATGAGCAGTTCTTC	CASSPRTAYNEQFF
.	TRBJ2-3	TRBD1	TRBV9	TGTGCCAGCAGCGTGCTGACAGGGCCAGGCACAGATACGCAGTATTTT	CASSVLTGPGTDTQYF
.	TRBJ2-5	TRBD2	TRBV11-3	TGTGCCAGCAGCTCGACTAGTTCGGGGGGAGAGACCCAGTACTTC	CASSSTSSGGETQYF
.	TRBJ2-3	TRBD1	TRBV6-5	TGTGCCAGCAGCCGACAGGGGGCCGGGACAGATACGCAGTATTTT	CASSRQGAGTDTQYF
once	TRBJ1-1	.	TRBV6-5	TGTGCCAGCAGTTACTTGGGCAGTGACACTGAAGCTTTCTTT	CASSYLGSDTEAFF
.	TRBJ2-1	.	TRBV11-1	TGTGCCAGCAGCCCAGACAGGCTATACAATGAGCAGTTCTTC	CASSPDRLYNEQFF
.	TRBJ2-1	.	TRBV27	TGTGCCAGCAGTTTAAGAGGGGGCTCCTACAATGAGCAGTTCTTC	CASSLRGGSYNEQFF
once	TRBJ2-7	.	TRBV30	TGTGCCTGGAGTAGAGCTCGATCGGGGTACGAGCAGTACTTC	CAWSRARSGYEQYF
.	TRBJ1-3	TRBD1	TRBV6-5	TGTGCCAGCAGTTTCGGGACAGGGTCCAACACCATATATTTT	CASSFGTGSNTIYF
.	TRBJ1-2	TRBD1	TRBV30	TGTGCCTGGAGGGGACAGAGTGTGCCCAGTAACTATGGCTACACCTTC	CAWRGQSVPSNYGYTF
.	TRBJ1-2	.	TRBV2	TGTGCCAGCAAAACCTTCTCCCCCCCGGGTAGGAACACCTTC	CASKTFSPPGRNTF
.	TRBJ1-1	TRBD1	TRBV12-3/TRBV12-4	TGTGCCAGCAAAGGACAGGCAAACACTGAAGCTTTCTTT	CASKGQANTEAFF
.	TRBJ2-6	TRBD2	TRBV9	TGTGCCAGCAGCGTAGGGTTAGCGGGGTATGACTATGGGGCCAACGTCCTGACTTTC	CASSVGLAGYDYGANVLTF
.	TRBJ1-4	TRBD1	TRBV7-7	TGTGCCAGCAGCTTAGGGACAGGGGGCGATGAAAAACTGTTTTTT	CASSLGTGGDEKLFF
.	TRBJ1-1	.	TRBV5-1	TGCGCCAGCAGCTTGAACTTGGGAGGAGACACTGAAGCTTTCTTT	CASSLNLGGDTEAFF
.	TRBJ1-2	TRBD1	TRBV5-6	TGTGCCAGCAGCCCCGGGACAGGGTTTAACTATGGCTACACCTTC	CASSPGTGFNYGYTF
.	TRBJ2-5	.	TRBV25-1	TGTGCCAGCAGTGAATATGCAAGACAGCAAGAGACCCAGTACTTC	CASSEYARQQETQYF
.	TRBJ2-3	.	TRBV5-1	TGCGCCACCGCAATGCGGGGGCACCCCGATGATACGCAGTATTTT	CATAMRGHPDDTQYF
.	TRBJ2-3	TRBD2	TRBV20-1	TGCAGTGCTAGTCAACTCCTAGCGGGGTACACAGATACGCAGTATTTT	CSASQLLAGYTDTQYF
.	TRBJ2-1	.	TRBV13	TGTGCCAGCAGCTTAGGACTAGCTAGTTTCAATGAGCAGTTCTTC	CASSLGLASFNEQFF
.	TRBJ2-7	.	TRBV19	TGTGCCAGTAGTAGTTCCGGGAGCTCCTACGAGCAGTACTTC	CASSSSGSSYEQYF
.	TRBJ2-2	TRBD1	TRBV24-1	TGTGCCACCAGTGACCTGACAGGGGTTAACACCGGGGAGCTGTTTTTT	CATSDLTGVNTGELFF
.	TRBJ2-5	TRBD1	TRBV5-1	TGCGCCAGCAGCCACAAAAGGACAGGCCCAGAGACCCAGTACTTC	CASSHKRTGPETQYF
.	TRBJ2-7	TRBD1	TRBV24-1	TGTGCCACCAGTGAACAGGACAGGTACGAGCAGTACTTC	CATSEQDRYEQYF